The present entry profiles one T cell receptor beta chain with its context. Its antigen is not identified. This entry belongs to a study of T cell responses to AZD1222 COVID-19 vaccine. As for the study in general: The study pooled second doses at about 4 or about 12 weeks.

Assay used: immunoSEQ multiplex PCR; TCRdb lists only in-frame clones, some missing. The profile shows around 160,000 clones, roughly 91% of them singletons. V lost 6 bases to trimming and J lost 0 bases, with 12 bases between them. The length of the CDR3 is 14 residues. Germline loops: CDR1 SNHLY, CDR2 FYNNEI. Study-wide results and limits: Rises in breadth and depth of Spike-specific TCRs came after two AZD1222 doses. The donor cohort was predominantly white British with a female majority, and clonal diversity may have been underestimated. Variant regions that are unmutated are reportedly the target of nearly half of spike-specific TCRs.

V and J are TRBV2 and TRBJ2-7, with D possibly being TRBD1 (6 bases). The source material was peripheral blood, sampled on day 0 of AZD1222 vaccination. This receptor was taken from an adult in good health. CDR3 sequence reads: CASSWQGSSYEQYF. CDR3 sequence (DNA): TGTGCCAGCAGCTGGCAGGGGAGCTCCTACGAGCAGTACTTC. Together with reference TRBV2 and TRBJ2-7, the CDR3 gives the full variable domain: EPEVTQTPSHQVTQMGQEVILRCVPISNHLYFYWYRQILGQKVEFLVSFYNNEISEKSEIFDDQFSVERPDGSNFTLKIRSTKLEDSAMYFCASSWQGSSYEQYFGPGTRLTVT.